This T cell receptor (beta chain) appears in the sequencing data of a study of beta chain features in type 1 diabetes. Study-level results: Patients with Type 1 diabetes showed moderately but significantly shorter TCRB CDR3s in all four CD4+ subsets. VDJ junctions sequenced from type 1 diabetes patients showed fewer insertions and more deletions.

This clone showed up just a few times. Its antigen is currently unknown. Purities over 95% were achieved in all sorted populations. V lost 4 bases and J lost 0, with 16 bases in between. The CDR3 is 16 amino acids. Germline V gene sequence: CDR1 SGHNT, CDR2 YYREEE (reference sequence). Since all of the isolated RNA was reverse transcribed, expressed TCRB transcripts were what got sequenced. Assay: immunoSEQ multiplex PCR; the TCRdb copy retains only in-frame clones and omits some. This sample yields hundreds of thousands of clones, of which around 12% are seen a single time; approximately 0.01% belongs to the top ten.

The TCR comes from a young woman with type 1 diabetes. The sequenced sample was naive CD4+ T cells from blood. The rearrangement links TRBV5-4 to TRBJ1-1, with D perhaps matching TRBD1 (5 bases). The chain's CDR3 is CASSQDNDRLNTEAFF. CDR3 in DNA: TGTGCCAGCAGCCAGGACAACGACAGACTGAACACTGAAGCTTTCTTT.